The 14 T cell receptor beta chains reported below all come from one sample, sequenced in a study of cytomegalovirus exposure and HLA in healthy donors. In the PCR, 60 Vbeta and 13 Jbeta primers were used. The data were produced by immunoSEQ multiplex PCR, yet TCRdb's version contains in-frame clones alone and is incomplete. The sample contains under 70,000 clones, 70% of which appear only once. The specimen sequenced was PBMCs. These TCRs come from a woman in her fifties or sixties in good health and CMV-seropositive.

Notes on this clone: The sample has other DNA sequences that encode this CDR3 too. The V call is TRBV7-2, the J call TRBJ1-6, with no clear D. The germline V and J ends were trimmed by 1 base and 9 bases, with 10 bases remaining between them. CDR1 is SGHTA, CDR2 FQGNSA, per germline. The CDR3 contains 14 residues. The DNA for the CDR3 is TGTGCCAGCAGCTTAGTGTCCCGAGGTTCACCCCTCCACTTT. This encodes CASSLVSRGSPLHF.

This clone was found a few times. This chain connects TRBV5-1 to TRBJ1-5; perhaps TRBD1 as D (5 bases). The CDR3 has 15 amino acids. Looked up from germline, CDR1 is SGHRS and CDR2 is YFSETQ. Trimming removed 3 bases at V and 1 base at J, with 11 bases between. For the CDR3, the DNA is TGCGCCAGCAGCTGGGGACTGGGCAGCAATCAGCCCCAGCATTTT. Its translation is CASSWGLGSNQPQHF.

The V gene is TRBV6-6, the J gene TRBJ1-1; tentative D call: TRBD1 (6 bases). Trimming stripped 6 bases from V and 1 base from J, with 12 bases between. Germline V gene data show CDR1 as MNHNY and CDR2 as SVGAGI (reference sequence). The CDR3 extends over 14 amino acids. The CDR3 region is CASSAGQTNTEAFF. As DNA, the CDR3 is TGTGCCAGCAGCGCCGGACAGACGAACACTGAAGCTTTCTTT.

The CDR3 protein is CASSFLVGQGKETQYF. The CDR3 bases are TGTGCCAGCAGCTTTTTGGTGGGACAGGGGAAAGAGACCCAGTACTTC. The genes are TRBV7-9 and TRBJ2-5, with 10 bases matching TRBD1. The germline V gene has CDR1 SEHNR and CDR2 FQNEAQ (reference sequence). This CDR3 region has 16 residues. After removal of 3 bases from V and 3 bases from J, the junction contained 7 bases not matched to a gene.

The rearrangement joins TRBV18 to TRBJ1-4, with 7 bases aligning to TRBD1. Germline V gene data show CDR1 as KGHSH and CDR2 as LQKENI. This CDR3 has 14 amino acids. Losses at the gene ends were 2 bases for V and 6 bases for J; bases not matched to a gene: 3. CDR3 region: CASSPNTGDEKLFF. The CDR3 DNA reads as TGTGCCAGCTCACCAAATACAGGGGATGAAAAACTGTTTTTT.

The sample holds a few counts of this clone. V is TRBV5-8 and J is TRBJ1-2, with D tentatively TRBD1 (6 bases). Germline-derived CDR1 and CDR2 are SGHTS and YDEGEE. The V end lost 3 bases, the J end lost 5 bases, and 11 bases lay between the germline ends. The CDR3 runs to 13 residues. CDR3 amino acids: CASSSGQKYGYTF. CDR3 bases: TGTGCCAGCAGCTCTGGACAGAAATATGGCTACACCTTC.

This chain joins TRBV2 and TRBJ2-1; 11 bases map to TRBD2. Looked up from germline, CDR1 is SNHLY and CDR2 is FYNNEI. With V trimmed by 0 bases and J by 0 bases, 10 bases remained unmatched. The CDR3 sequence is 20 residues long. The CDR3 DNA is TGTGCCAGCAGTGAAGCAAGTGGGCTAGCGGGGGGCCTCTCCTACAATGAGCAGTTCTTC. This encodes CASSEASGLAGGLSYNEQFF.

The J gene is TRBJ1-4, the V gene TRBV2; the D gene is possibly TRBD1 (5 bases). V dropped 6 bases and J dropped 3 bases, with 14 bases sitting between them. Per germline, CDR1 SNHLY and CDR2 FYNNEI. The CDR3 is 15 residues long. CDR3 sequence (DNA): TGTGCCAGCAGGACCCCCAGGGTTGCTAATGAAAAACTGTTTTTT. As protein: CASRTPRVANEKLFF. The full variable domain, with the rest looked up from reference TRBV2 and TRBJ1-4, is EPEVTQTPSHQVTQMGQEVILRCVPISNHLYFYWYRQILGQKVEFLVSFYNNEISEKSEIFDDQFSVERPDGSNFTLKIRSTKLEDSAMYFCASRTPRVANEKLFFGSGTQLSVL.

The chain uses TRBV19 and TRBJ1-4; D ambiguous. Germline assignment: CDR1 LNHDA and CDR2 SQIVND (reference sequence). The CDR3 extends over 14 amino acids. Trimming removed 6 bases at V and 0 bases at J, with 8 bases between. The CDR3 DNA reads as TGTGCCAGTAGACCGGAGGCAACTAATGAAAAACTGTTTTTT. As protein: CASRPEATNEKLFF.

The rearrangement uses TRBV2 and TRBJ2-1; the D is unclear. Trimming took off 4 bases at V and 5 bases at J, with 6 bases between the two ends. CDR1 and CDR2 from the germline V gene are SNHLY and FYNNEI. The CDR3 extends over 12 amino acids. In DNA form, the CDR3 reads TGTGCCAGCAGTGTCCCGGACAATGAGCAGTTCTTC. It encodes CASSVPDNEQFF.

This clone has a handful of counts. The DNA for the CDR3 is TGTGCCATAAAAGGGGGCGCCTACAATGAGCAGTTCTTC. This gives the protein CAIKGGAYNEQFF. The chain links TRBV10-3 to TRBJ2-1, with TRBD1 matching over 7 bases. J lost 2 bases, V lost 9 bases, and 4 bases had no gene match. This CDR3 is 13 amino acids long. CDR1 ENHRY and CDR2 SYGVKD come from the germline V gene.

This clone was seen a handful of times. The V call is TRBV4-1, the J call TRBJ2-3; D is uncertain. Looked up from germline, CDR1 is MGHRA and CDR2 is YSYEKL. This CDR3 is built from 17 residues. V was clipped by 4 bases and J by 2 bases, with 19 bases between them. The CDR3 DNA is TGCGCCAGCAGCCGCGCGGTCAGACTCGCTCCCACAGATACGCAGTATTTT. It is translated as CASSRAVRLAPTDTQYF.

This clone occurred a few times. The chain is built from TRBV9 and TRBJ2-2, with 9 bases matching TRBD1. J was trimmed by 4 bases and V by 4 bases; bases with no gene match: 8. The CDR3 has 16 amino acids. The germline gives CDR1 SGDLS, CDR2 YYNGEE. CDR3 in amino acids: CASSPGDRAATGELFF. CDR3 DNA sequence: TGTGCCAGCAGCCCCGGGGACAGGGCCGCCACCGGGGAGCTGTTTTTT.

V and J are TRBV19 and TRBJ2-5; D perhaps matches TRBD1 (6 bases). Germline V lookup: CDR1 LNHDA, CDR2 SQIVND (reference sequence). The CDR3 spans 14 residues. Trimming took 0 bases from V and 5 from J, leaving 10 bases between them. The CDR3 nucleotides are TGTGCCAGTAGTATAGATGGGGGCGCGGAGACCCAGTACTTC. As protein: CASSIDGGAETQYF.